This TCR beta chain was found in a study of blood T cell repertoires in COVID-19. The overall study: T cells, B-cell-depleted T cells, or PBMCs supplied cDNA or gDNA.

Germline lookup yields CDR1 SGHRS and CDR2 YFSETQ. V gave up 4 bases and J gave up 9 bases, with 17 bases separating them. The CDR3 loop spans 14 amino acids. Per the original data handling: Amplification from reference gene primers served as the basis for estimated nucleated cell counts. The method was immunoSEQ multiplex PCR; TCRdb's version includes in-frame clones alone and lacks a portion of them. Clone size and V and J calls were adopted from that table, with D and trimming inferred from the DNA. The table records 15,000 to 20,000 clones, about 85% of them present only once. The rearrangement joins TRBV5-1 to TRBJ1-5; D remains unclear. This clonotype was sampled from a human donor in a cohort sampled during active COVID-19. Sequencing was performed on peripheral blood. This CDR3 is CASSTDGESMPQHF. In DNA, the CDR3 is TGCGCCAGCAGCACGGACGGGGAGTCTATGCCCCAGCATTTT.